Following are 21 T cell receptor beta chains from one sample sequenced in a study of post-analysis software for immune sequencing data. Included in the TCR beta cDNA libraries were unique molecular identifiers. TCRdb recomputed calls from the PCR reads with MiXCR, one row per CDR3 protein. The repertoire holds roughly 800,000 distinct CDR3 sequences, approximately 44% seen once, with 4.9% in the top ten. Their recognized antigens are unknown. Regarding the study as a whole: Controls showed lower frequencies than patients for roughly five TRBV segments, and TRBV5-6, TRBV5-1 and TRBV20-1 were among these.

Sequencing was carried out using blood. Receptor source: a girl aged 5-17 years with multiple sclerosis.

The genes are TRBV6-4 and TRBJ1-2, with D possibly matching TRBD1 (5 bases). CDR1 is MRHNA, CDR2 SNTAGT, per germline. Between the trimmed V and J ends, which lost 3 bases and 10 bases, there was a span of 15 bases. CDR3 length equals 13 residues. CDR3 DNA sequence: TGTGCCAGCAGTGAAACAGGACGGAGTCTCTACACCTTC. Translating gives CASSETGRSLYTF.

The chain has TRBV6-5 and TRBJ2-4; 7 bases map to TRBD1. With the DNA end fitting TRBJ2-7 better, the J assignment may be wrong. The germline CDR1 and CDR2 sequences are MNHEY and SVGAGI. This CDR3 region has 13 residues. CDR3 in DNA: TGTGCCAGCAAGCGAGGGACAGCAAACGAGCAGTACTTC. This translates into CASKRGTANEQYF.

The chain uses TRBV27 and TRBJ2-3; D may correspond to TRBD1 or TRBD2 (5 bases each). This CDR3 comprises 14 residues. V lost 6 bases, J lost 4 bases, and 14 bases lay in between. Looked up from germline, CDR1 is MNHEY and CDR2 is SMNVEV (reference sequence). CDR3 region: CASRWGSRADTQYF. CDR3 nucleotide sequence: TGTGCCAGCAGATGGGGGAGTAGGGCAGATACGCAGTATTTT.

This clonotype was observed a few times. The V and J genes are TRBV5-1 and TRBJ1-2; D perhaps matches TRBD1 (5 bases). The CDR3 spans 14 residues. Germline V gives CDR1 SGHRS, CDR2 YFSETQ. Trimming cost V 6 bases and J 0 bases, with 12 bases left between them. The CDR3 here is CASTPGGSNYGYTF. The CDR3 DNA reads as TGCGCCAGCACCCCCGGGGGTTCTAACTATGGCTACACCTTC.

J is TRBJ1-4 and V is TRBV7-9, with a tentative D call TRBD1 (6 bases). Germline CDR1 is SEHNR and CDR2 is FQNEAQ (reference sequence). CDR3 size: 14 residues. Trimming left V 2 bases short and J 7 bases short, with 11 bases between. The CDR3: CASSLLGTTEKLFF. The CDR3 bases are TGTGCCAGCAGCTTATTGGGGACAACTGAAAAACTGTTTTTT.

V gene TRBV12-3 or TRBV12-4 combines with J gene TRBJ2-4, with 15 bases fitting TRBD2. The J call may not be correct, given that the DNA end is closer to TRBJ2-7. The CDR3 runs 18 residues. In DNA, the CDR3 is TGTGCCAGCAGCAGTGGACTAGCGGGAGGGAATTTTGACTACGAGCAGTACTTC. It encodes CASSSGLAGGNFDYEQYF.

J is TRBJ2-1 and V is TRBV15; D ambiguous. The germline V gene has CDR1 LNHNV and CDR2 YYDKDF (reference sequence). The length of the CDR3 is 16 residues. V lost 1 base and J lost 1, with 11 bases in between. This CDR3 reads CATSRGVGYSYNEQFF. DNA of the CDR3: TGTGCCACCAGCAGAGGGGTGGGCTATTCCTACAATGAGCAGTTCTTC.

The V gene is TRBV24-1, the J gene TRBJ2-3; TRBD2 might be the D (6 bases). The CDR3 runs to 18 residues. CDR1 is KGHDR and CDR2 is SFDVKD in the germline V gene. Trimming stripped 5 bases from V and 2 bases from J, with 22 bases between. The DNA of the CDR3 is TGTGCCACCAGTGCGATAGATTCAACCGGGAGAACCACAGATACGCAGTATTTT. Residues: CATSAIDSTGRTTDTQYF.

This clonotype has only a few counts. The chain uses TRBV7-2 and TRBJ2-3; D gene unclear. CDR1 is SGHTA and CDR2 is FQGNSA in the germline V gene. The CDR3 totals 14 residues. Trimming stripped 2 bases from V and 0 bases from J, with 6 bases between. The CDR3 loop reads CASSLMESTDTQYF. CDR3 in DNA: TGTGCCAGCAGCTTAATGGAGAGCACAGATACGCAGTATTTT.

The DNA of the CDR3 is TGTGCCAGCAGCTCACAGTCCGGGACAGGGATTCCCCATGGCTACACCTTC. It yields the protein CASSSQSGTGIPHGYTF. The chain links TRBV7-9 to TRBJ1-2, with 9 bases fitting TRBD1. The J segment lost 6 bases and the V segment lost 4 bases, leaving 15 bases of the junction unmatched. Germline V CDR1 and CDR2: SEHNR, FQNEAQ (reference sequence). This CDR3 spans 17 amino acids.

The chain has TRBV11-2 and TRBJ2-4; 8 positions agree with TRBD1. Germline V CDR1 and CDR2: SGHAT, FQNNGV. V gave up 5 bases and J gave up 16 bases; unmatched junction bases: 7. The CDR3 length is 11 residues. Here the CDR3 reads CASSEPGQVYF. The CDR3, as DNA: TGTGCCAGCAGCGAACCGGGACAGGTCTACTTC.

The chain carries TRBV20-1 and TRBJ2-2, with D possibly being TRBD1 (6 bases). V gave up 7 bases and J gave up 4 bases, with 13 bases separating them. The length of the CDR3 is 13 residues. CDR1 and CDR2 (germline): DFQATT, SNEGSKA (reference sequence). CDR3 residues: CSVQGPSTGELFF. The CDR3 DNA is TGCAGTGTCCAGGGGCCTTCCACCGGGGAGCTGTTTTTT.

The gene calls are TRBV7-9 and TRBJ2-7; TRBD1 is a possible D gene (6 bases). V was pared by 2 bases and J by 3 bases, with 14 bases between. The germline CDR1 and CDR2 sequences are SEHNR and FQNEAQ (reference sequence). This CDR3 contains 15 residues. In DNA, the CDR3 is TGTGCCAGCAGCTTAAGAGGCCAGGGGAACTACGAGCAGTACTTC. Translating gives CASSLRGQGNYEQYF.

The genes are TRBV15 and TRBJ2-3; a possible D gene is TRBD2 (6 bases). The CDR3 extends over 15 amino acids. The germline gives CDR1 LNHNV, CDR2 YYDKDF (reference sequence). Trimming took off 1 base at V and 4 bases at J, with 12 bases between the two ends. CDR3 DNA sequence: TGTGCCACCAGCAGAGGCGGGGTGGGAGCAGATACGCAGTATTTT. Encoded protein: CATSRGGVGADTQYF.

A few counts support this clonotype. The chain is built from TRBV5-6 and TRBJ1-1; D is ambiguous. The length of the CDR3 is 14 residues. V was shortened by 4 bases and J by 0 bases, with 10 bases between the two germline ends. In germline, CDR1 is SGHDT, CDR2 YYEEEE. The CDR3 loop reads CASSPGRLNTEAFF. The CDR3 DNA reads as TGTGCCAGCAGCCCTGGACGGTTGAACACTGAAGCTTTCTTT.

The table lists this clonotype with a few counts. J is TRBJ1-5 and V is TRBV6-5; D unresolved. CDR1 and CDR2 (germline): MNHEY, SVGAGI. The V end lost 4 bases, the J end lost 1 base, and 8 bases lay between the germline ends. The CDR3 is 14 amino acids. The CDR3 bases are TGTGCCAGCAGTTCAGGAGGGAGCAATCAGCCCCAGCATTTT. Its translation is CASSSGGSNQPQHF.

The chain has TRBV20-1 and TRBJ2-1; TRBD2 matches at 11 bases. Germline V CDR1 and CDR2: DFQATT, SNEGSKA (reference sequence). This CDR3 is built from 16 residues. Trimming cost V 1 base and J 7 bases; bases outside gene matches: 9. CDR3 in amino acids: CSARALAGGPGNEQFF. As DNA, the CDR3 is TGCAGTGCTAGAGCCCTAGCGGGAGGCCCGGGAAATGAGCAGTTCTTC.

The chain joins TRBV7-6 to TRBJ2-4; 7 bases align to TRBD1. The J call may be faulty, since TRBJ2-7 better matches the DNA end. CDR1 and CDR2 from the germline V gene are SGHVS and FNYEAQ. The CDR3 is 15 residues long. CDR3 amino acids: CASSLDRGLTYEQYF. As DNA, the CDR3 is TGTGCCAGCAGCTTAGATAGGGGGCTGACCTACGAGCAGTACTTC.

V and J are TRBV7-2 and TRBJ2-5, with 7 bases identical to TRBD1. From germline, CDR1 is SGHTA and CDR2 FQGNSA. The CDR3 runs to 15 residues. V lost 5 bases and J lost 4; bases outside the gene matches: 10. The CDR3 nucleotides are TGTGCCAGCAGCCAAGGACAGGTGAACTCAGAGACCCAGTACTTC. Its translation is CASSQGQVNSETQYF.

This clonotype was seen only a few times. This chain joins TRBV7-8 and TRBJ2-5; no definite D call. The germline CDR1 and CDR2 sequences are SGHVS and FQNEAQ. Trimming left V 5 bases short and J 4 bases short, with 14 bases between. CDR3 length: 14 amino acids. CDR3 nucleotides: TGTGCCAGCAGCCCGGCCCATCGAATAGAGACCCAGTACTTC. This translates into CASSPAHRIETQYF.

This chain links TRBV5-1 with TRBJ1-2; D remains unclear. This CDR3 is built from 14 residues. The V gene lost 4 bases and the J gene lost 6 bases, with 16 bases spanning the gap. Germline-derived CDR1 and CDR2 are SGHRS and YFSETQ. In nucleotides, the CDR3 is TGCGCCAGCAGCCCGGACCCACAATGGGATGGCTACACCTTC. Its translation: CASSPDPQWDGYTF.